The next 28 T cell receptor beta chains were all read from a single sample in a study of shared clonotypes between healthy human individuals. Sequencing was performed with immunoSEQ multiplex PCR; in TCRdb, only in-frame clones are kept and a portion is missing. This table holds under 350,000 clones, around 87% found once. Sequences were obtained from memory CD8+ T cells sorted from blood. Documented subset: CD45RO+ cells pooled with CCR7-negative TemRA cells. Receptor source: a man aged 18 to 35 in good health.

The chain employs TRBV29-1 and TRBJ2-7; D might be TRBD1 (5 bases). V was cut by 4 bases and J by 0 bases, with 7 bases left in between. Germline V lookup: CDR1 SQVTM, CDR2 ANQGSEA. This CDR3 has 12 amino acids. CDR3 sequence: CSVATASYEQYF. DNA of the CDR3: TGCAGCGTTGCGACAGCCTCCTACGAGCAGTACTTC.

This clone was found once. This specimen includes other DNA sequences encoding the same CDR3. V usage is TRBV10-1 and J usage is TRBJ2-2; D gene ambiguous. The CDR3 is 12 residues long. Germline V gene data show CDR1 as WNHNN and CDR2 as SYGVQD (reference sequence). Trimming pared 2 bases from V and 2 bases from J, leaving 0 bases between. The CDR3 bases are TGCGCCAGCAGTGAGAACACCGGGGAGCTGTTTTTT. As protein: CASSENTGELFF.

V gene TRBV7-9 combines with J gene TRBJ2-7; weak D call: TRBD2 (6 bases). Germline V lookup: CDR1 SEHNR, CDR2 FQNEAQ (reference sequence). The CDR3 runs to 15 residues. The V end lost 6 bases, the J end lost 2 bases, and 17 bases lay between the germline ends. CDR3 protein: CASSPPGLSTYEQYF. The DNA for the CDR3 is TGTGCCAGCAGTCCGCCGGGACTTTCAACCTACGAGCAGTACTTC.

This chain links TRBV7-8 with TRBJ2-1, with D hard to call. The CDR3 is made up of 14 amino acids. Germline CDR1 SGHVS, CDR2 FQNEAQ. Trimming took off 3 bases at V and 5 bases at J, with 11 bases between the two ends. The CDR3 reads CASSFLGFNNEQFF. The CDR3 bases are TGTGCCAGCAGCTTCTTGGGATTTAACAATGAGCAGTTCTTC.

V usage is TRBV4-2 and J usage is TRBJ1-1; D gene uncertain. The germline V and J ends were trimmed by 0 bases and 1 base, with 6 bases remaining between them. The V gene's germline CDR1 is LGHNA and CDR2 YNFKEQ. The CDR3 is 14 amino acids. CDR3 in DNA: TGTGCCAGCAGCCAAGATGGCTGGAACACTGAAGCTTTCTTT. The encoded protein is CASSQDGWNTEAFF.

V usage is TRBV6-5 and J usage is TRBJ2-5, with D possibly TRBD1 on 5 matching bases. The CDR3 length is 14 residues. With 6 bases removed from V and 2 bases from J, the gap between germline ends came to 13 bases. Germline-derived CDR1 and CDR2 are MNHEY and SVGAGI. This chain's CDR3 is CASRRAYRQETQYF. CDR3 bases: TGTGCCAGCAGAAGAGCTTACAGGCAAGAGACCCAGTACTTC.

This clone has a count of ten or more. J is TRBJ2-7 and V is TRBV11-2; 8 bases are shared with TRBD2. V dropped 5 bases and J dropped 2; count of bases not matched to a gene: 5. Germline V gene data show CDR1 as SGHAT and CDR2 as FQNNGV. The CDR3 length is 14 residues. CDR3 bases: TGTGCCAGCAGCGTAGGACTAGCAGCCTACGAGCAGTACTTC. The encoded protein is CASSVGLAAYEQYF.

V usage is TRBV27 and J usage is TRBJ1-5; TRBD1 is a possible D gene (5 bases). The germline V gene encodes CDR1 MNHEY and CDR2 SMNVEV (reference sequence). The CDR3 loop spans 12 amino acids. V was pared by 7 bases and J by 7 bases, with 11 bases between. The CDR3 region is CASNTWGQPQHF. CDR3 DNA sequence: TGTGCCAGCAATACATGGGGCCAGCCCCAGCATTTT.

CDR3 residues: CASSRLMGGYTF. The CDR3 DNA is TGTGCCAGCAGCCGACTCATGGGTGGCTACACCTTC. The genes are TRBV14 and TRBJ1-2; no clear D. V lost 4 bases and J 7 bases, leaving 10 bases between the germline ends. Germline CDR1 is SGHDN and CDR2 is FVKESK. CDR3 length equals 12 residues.

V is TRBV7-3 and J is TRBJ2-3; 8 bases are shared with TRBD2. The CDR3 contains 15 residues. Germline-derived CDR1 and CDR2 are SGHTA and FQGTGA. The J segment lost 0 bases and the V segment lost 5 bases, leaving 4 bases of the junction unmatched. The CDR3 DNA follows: TGTGCCAGCAGCCGGCGGGGGGCTAGCACAGATACGCAGTATTTT. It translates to CASSRRGASTDTQYF.

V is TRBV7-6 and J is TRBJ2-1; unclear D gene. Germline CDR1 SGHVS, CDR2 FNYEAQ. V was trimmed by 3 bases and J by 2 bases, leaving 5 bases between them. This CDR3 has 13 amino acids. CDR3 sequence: CASSLDPYNEQFF. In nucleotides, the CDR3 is TGTGCCAGCAGCTTGGACCCCTACAATGAGCAGTTCTTC.

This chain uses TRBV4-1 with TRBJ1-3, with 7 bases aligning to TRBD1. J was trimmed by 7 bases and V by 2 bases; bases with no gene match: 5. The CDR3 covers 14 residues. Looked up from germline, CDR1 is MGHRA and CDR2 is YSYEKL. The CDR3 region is CASSQQDRLNTIYF. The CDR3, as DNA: TGCGCCAGCAGCCAACAGGACAGGCTGAACACCATATATTTT.

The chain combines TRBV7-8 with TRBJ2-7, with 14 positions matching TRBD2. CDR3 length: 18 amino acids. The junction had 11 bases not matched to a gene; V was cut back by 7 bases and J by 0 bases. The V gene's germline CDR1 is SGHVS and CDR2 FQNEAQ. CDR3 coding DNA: TGTGCCAGCACTATGGGACTAGCGGGAGCCTTCAGCTCCTACGAGCAGTACTTC. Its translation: CASTMGLAGAFSSYEQYF.

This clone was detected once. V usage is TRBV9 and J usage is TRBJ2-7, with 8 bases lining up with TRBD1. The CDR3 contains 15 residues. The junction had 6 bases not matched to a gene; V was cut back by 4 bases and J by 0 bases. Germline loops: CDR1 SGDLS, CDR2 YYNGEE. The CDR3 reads CASSPRTGSSYEQYF. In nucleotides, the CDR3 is TGTGCCAGCAGCCCGCGGACAGGGTCCTCCTACGAGCAGTACTTC.

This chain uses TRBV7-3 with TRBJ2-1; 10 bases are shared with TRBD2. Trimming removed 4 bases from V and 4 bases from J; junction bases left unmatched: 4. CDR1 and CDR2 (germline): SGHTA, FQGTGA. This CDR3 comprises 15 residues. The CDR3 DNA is TGTGCCAGCAGCTCCAGCGGGGGGGCTTACAATGAGCAGTTCTTC. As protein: CASSSSGGAYNEQFF.

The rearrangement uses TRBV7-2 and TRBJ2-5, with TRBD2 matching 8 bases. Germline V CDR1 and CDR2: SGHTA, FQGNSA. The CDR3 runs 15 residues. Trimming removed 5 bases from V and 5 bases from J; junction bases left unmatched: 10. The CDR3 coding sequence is TGTGCCAGCAGCCCCACCGGGACTAGTTTGGAGACCCAGTACTTC. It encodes CASSPTGTSLETQYF.

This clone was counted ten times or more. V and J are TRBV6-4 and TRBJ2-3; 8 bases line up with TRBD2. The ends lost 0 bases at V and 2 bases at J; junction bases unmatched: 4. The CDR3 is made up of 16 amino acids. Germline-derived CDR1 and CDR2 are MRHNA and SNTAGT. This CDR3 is CASSDSGTRDTDTQYF. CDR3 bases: TGTGCCAGCAGTGACTCCGGGACTAGGGACACAGATACGCAGTATTTT.

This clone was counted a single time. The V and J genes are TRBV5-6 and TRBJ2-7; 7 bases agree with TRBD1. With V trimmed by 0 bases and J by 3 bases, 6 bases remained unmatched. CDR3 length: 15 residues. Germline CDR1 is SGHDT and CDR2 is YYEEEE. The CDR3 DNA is TGTGCCAGCAGCTTGGAGGGTGGGACAGTCTACGAGCAGTACTTC. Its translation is CASSLEGGTVYEQYF.

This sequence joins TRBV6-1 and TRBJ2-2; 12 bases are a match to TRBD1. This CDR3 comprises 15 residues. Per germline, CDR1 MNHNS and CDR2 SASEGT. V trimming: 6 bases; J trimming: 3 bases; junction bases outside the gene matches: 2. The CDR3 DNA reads TGTGCCAGCAGCCGGGACAGGGGGCACACCGGGGAGCTGTTTTTT. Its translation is CASSRDRGHTGELFF.

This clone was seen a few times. As DNA, the CDR3 is TGTGCCTGGAGTAAAAACAGCGAAAACACTGAAGCTTTCTTT. It specifies CAWSKNSENTEAFF. This chain links TRBV30 with TRBJ1-1; no reliable D call. The CDR3 sequence is 14 residues long. CDR1 is GTSNPN and CDR2 is SVGIG in the germline V gene (reference sequence). With 2 bases removed from V and 2 bases from J, the gap between germline ends came to 12 bases.

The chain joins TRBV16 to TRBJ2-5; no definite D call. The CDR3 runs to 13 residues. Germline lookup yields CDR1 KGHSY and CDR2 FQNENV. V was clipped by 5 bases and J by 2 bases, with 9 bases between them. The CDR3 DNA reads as TGTGCCAGCAGCATTATGGGTCAAGAGACCCAGTACTTC. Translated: CASSIMGQETQYF.

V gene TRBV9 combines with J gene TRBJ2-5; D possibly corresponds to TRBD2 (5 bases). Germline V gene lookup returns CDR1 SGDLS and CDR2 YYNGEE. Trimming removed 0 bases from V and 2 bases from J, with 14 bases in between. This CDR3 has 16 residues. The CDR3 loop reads CASSVVAVGGQETQYF. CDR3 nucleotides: TGTGCCAGCAGCGTAGTGGCGGTAGGAGGACAAGAGACCCAGTACTTC.

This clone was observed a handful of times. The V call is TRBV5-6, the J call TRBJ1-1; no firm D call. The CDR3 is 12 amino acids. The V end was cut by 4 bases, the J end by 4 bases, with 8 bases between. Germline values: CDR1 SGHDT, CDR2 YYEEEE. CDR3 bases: TGTGCCAGCAGCCCCGGGGTCACTGAAGCTTTCTTT. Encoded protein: CASSPGVTEAFF.

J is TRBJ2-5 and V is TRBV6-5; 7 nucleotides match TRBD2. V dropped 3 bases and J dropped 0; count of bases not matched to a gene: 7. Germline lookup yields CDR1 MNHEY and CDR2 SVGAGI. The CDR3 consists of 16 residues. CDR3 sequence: CASSYWASGNQETQYF. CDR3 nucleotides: TGTGCCAGCAGTTATTGGGCTAGCGGAAACCAAGAGACCCAGTACTTC.

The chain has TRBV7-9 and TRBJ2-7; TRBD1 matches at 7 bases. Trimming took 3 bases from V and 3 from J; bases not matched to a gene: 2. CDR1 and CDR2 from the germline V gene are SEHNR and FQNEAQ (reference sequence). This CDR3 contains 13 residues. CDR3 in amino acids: CASSFGTDYEQYF. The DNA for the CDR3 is TGTGCCAGCAGCTTTGGGACAGACTACGAGCAGTACTTC.

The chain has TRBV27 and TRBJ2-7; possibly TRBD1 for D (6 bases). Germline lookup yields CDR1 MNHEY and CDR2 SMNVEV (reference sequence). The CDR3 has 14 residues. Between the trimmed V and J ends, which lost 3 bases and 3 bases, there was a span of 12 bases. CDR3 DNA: TGTGCCAGCAGTTTCATGGTAGGGGGCTACGAGCAGTACTTC. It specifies CASSFMVGGYEQYF.

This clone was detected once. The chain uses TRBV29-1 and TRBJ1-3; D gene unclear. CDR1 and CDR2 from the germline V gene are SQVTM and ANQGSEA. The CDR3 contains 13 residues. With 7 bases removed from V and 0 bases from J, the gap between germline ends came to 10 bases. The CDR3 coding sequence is TGCAGCGCTTTGATGGACTCTGGAAACACCATATATTTT. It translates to CSALMDSGNTIYF.

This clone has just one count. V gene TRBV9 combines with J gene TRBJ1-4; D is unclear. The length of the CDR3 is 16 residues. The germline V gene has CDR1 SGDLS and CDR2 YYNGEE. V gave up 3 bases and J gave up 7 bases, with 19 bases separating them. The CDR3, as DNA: TGTGCCAGCAGCGAAGCACGTACCGGACGGGGTGAAAAACTGTTTTTT. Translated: CASSEARTGRGEKLFF.